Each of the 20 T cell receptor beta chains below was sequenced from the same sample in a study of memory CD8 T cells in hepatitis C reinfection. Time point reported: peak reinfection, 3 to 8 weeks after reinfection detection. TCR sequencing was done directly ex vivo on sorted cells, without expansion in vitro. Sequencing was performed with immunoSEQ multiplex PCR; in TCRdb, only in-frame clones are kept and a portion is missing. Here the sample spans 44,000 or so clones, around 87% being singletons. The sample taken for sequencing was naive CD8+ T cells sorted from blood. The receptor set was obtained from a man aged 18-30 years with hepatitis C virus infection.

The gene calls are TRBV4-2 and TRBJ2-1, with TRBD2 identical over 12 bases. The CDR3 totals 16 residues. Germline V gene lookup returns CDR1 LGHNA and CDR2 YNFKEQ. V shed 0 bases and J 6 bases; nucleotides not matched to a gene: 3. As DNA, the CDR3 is TGTGCCAGCAGCCAAGAGGCTAGCGGGGGGGGCAATGAGCAGTTCTTC. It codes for CASSQEASGGGNEQFF.

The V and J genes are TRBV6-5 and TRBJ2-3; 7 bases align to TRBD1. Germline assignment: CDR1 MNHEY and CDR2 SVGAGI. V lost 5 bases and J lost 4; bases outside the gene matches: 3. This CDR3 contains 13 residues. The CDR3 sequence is CASSPTGADTQYF. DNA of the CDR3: TGTGCCAGCAGTCCTACAGGGGCAGATACGCAGTATTTT.

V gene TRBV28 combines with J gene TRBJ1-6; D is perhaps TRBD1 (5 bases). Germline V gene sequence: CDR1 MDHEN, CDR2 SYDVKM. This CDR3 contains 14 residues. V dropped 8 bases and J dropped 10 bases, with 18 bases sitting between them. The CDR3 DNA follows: TGTGCCAGCGGGGGGGGACCTGACAAATCACCCCTCCACTTT. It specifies CASGGGPDKSPLHF.

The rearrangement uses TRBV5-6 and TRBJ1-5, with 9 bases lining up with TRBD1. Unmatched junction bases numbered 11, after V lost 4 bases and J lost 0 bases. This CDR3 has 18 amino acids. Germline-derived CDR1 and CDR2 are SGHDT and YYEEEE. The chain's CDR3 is CASSRGGTGIFSNQPQHF. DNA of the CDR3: TGTGCCAGCAGCCGAGGGGGGACAGGGATTTTTAGCAATCAGCCCCAGCATTTT.

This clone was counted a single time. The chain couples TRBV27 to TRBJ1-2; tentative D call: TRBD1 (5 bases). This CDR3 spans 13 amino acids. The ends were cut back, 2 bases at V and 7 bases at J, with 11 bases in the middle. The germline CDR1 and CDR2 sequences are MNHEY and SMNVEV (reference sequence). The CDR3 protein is CASSLAGFRGYTF. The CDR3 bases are TGTGCCAGCAGTTTAGCAGGGTTTCGTGGCTACACCTTC.

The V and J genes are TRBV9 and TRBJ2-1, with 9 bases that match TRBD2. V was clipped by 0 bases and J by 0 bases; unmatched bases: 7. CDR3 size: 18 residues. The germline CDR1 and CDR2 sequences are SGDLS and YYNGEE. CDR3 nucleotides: TGTGCCAGCAGCGTAGTTGCTAGCGGGGCGTCCTCCTACAATGAGCAGTTCTTC. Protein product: CASSVVASGASSYNEQFF. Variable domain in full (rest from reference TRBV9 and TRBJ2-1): DSGVTQTPKHLITATGQRVTLRCSPRSGDLSVYWYQQSLDQGLQFLIQYYNGEERAKGNILERFSAQQFPDLHSELNLSSLELGDSALYFCASSVVASGASSYNEQFFGPGTRLTVL.

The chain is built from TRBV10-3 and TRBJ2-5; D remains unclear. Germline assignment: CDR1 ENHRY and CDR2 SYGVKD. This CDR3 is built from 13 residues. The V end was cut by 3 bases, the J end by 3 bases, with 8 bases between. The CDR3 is CAISEGDEETQYF. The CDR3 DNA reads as TGTGCCATCAGTGAAGGAGACGAAGAGACCCAGTACTTC.

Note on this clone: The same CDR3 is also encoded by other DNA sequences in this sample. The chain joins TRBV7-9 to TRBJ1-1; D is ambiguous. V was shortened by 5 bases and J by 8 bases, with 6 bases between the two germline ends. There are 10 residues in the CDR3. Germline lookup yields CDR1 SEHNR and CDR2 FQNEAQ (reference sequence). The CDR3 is CASSPEEAFF. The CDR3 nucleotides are TGTGCCAGCAGCCCTGAGGAAGCTTTCTTT.

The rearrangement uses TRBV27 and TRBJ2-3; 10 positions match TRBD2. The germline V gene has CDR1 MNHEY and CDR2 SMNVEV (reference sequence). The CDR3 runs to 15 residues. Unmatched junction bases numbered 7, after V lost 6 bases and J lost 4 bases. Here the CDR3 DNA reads TGTGCCAGCAGCCCGCTAGCGGGAGCCCCAGATACGCAGTATTTT. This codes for CASSPLAGAPDTQYF.

The CDR3 DNA follows: TGTGCCAGACGGACTAGCGGGAGGGGTACGCAGTATTTT. It is translated as CARRTSGRGTQYF. The V call is TRBV19, the J call TRBJ2-3, with 15 bases identical to TRBD2. This CDR3 has 13 residues. V was clipped by 9 bases and J by 8 bases; unmatched bases: 3. Germline assignment: CDR1 LNHDA and CDR2 SQIVND (reference sequence).

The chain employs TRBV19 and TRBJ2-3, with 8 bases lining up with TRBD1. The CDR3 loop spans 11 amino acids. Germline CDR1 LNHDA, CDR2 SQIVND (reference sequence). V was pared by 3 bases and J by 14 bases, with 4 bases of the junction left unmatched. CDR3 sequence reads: CASSIGQGLYF. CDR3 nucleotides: TGTGCCAGTAGTATTGGACAGGGTCTGTATTTT.

Here the CDR3 reads CASSFRVWGATEAFF. DNA of the CDR3: TGTGCCAGCAGTTTCCGAGTCTGGGGAGCCACTGAAGCTTTCTTT. The chain joins TRBV28 to TRBJ1-1; no definite D call. V lost 3 bases and J 4 bases, leaving 15 bases between the germline ends. This CDR3 has 15 residues. The germline V gene has CDR1 MDHEN and CDR2 SYDVKM.

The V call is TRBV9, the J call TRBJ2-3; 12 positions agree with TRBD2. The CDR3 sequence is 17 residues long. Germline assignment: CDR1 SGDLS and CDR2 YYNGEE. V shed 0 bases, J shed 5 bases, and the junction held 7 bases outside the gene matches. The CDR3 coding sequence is TGTGCCAGCAGCGTAGGGTGGACTAGCGGGATGGTAGATACGCAGTATTTT. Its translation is CASSVGWTSGMVDTQYF.

The CDR3 nucleotides read TGTGCCATCAGTGAGCAGGGGAGCTCCTACGAGCAGTACGTC. This gives the protein CAISEQGSSYEQYV. The chain couples TRBV10-3 to TRBJ2-7; tentatively, D is TRBD1 (6 bases). The ends were cut back, 2 bases at V and 0 bases at J, with 8 bases in the middle. Germline CDR1 is ENHRY and CDR2 is SYGVKD. This CDR3 comprises 14 residues.

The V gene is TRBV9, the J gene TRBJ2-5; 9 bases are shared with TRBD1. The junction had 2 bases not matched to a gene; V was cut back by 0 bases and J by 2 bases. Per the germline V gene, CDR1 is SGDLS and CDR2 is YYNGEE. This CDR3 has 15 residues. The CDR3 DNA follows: TGTGCCAGCAGCGTAGGGGGGACAGGGCAAGAGACCCAGTACTTC. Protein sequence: CASSVGGTGQETQYF.

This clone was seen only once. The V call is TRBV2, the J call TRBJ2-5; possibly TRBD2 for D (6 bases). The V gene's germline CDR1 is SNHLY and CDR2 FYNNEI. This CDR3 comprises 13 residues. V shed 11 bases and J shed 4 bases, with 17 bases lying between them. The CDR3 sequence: CASRGGSGETQYF. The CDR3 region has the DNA TGTGCCTCGAGAGGAGGGTCGGGAGAGACCCAGTACTTC.

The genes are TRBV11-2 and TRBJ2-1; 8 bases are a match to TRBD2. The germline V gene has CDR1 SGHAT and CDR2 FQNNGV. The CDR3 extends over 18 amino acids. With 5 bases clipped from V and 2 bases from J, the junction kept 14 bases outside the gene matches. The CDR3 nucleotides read TGTGCCAGCAGCCCCCACGACTGGCTAGCGGGCACCTACAATGAGCAGTTCTTC. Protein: CASSPHDWLAGTYNEQFF.

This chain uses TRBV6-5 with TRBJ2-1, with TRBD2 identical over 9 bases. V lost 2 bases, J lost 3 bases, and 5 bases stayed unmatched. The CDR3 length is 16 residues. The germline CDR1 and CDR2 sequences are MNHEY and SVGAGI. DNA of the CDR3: TGTGCCAGCAGTTACATGGCGGGGGGGCTCTACAATGAGCAGTTCTTC. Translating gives CASSYMAGGLYNEQFF.

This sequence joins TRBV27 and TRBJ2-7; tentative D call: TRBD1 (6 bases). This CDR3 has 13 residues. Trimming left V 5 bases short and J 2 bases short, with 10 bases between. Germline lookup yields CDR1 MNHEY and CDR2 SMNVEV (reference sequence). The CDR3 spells CASSPGQTYEQYF. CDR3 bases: TGTGCCAGCAGTCCAGGACAGACCTACGAGCAGTACTTC.

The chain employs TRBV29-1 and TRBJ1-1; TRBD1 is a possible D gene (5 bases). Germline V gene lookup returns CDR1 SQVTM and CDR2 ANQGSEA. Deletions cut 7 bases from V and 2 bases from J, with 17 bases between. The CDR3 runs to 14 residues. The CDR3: CSAVGGRSNTEAFF. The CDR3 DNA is TGCAGCGCTGTCGGGGGACGGTCCAACACTGAAGCTTTCTTT.